The rows below give T cell receptor beta chains drawn from one sample of a study of monozygotic twins with cystic fibrosis. The data were produced by immunoSEQ multiplex PCR, yet TCRdb's version contains in-frame clones alone and is incomplete. The sample has tens of thousands of clones, 75% to 95% seen once. Sequencing input: blood. These receptors were obtained from a girl under 10 years old with cystic fibrosis. Both conserved end residues are part of each CDR3. The order of the fields is CDR3 length, V gene, J gene, D gene, clone size, CDR3 protein, CDR3 DNA. A D gene is named only where the DNA matches it firmly. Expanded clones get a size class; other rows say once, few or many, or leave the size out.

cdr3_length: 14
v_call: TRBV7-2
j_call: TRBJ1-1
d_call: .
clone_size: .
cdr3_aa: CASSPTLQNTEAFF
cdr3_nt: TGTGCCAGCAGCCCCACGTTACAGAACACTGAAGCTTTCTTT

cdr3_length: 14
v_call: TRBV9
j_call: TRBJ1-1
d_call: .
clone_size: .
cdr3_aa: CASSARGDGLEAFF
cdr3_nt: TGTGCCAGCAGCGCCCGAGGGGACGGGCTCGAAGCTTTCTTT

cdr3_length: 13
v_call: TRBV6-6
j_call: TRBJ2-5
d_call: .
clone_size: .
cdr3_aa: CASSLVADETQYF
cdr3_nt: TGTGCCAGCAGTTTAGTAGCGGATGAGACCCAGTACTTC

cdr3_length: 15
v_call: TRBV19
j_call: TRBJ1-4
d_call: .
clone_size: .
cdr3_aa: CASSIRPEVGEKLFF
cdr3_nt: TGTGCCAGTAGTATTAGGCCCGAGGTTGGTGAAAAACTGTTTTTT

cdr3_length: 14
v_call: TRBV6-5
j_call: TRBJ2-5
d_call: .
clone_size: .
cdr3_aa: CASSYSGGQETQYF
cdr3_nt: TGTGCCAGCAGTTACTCTGGAGGGCAAGAGACCCAGTACTTC

cdr3_length: 13
v_call: TRBV19
j_call: TRBJ2-3
d_call: TRBD2
clone_size: .
cdr3_aa: CASSISGGAEEYF
cdr3_nt: TGTGCCAGTAGTATCTCCGGGGGGGCCGAAGAGTATTTT

cdr3_length: 14
v_call: TRBV30
j_call: TRBJ1-5
d_call: .
clone_size: .
cdr3_aa: CAWSVGRGNQPQHF
cdr3_nt: TGTGCCTGGAGTGTAGGCAGAGGGAATCAGCCCCAGCATTTT

cdr3_length: 14
v_call: TRBV18
j_call: TRBJ1-1
d_call: TRBD1
clone_size: .
cdr3_aa: CASSPTGPNTEAFF
cdr3_nt: TGTGCCAGCTCCCCGACAGGGCCGAACACTGAAGCTTTCTTT

cdr3_length: 18
v_call: TRBV2
j_call: TRBJ1-5
d_call: TRBD1
clone_size: once
cdr3_aa: CASSIFPRTGVSNQPQHF
cdr3_nt: TGTGCCAGCAGCATTTTCCCTAGGACAGGGGTTAGCAATCAGCCCCAGCATTTT

cdr3_length: 16
v_call: TRBV27
j_call: TRBJ1-5
d_call: TRBD1
clone_size: .
cdr3_aa: CASSLTGTGRNQPQHF
cdr3_nt: TGTGCCAGCAGTCTTACAGGGACAGGGCGCAATCAGCCCCAGCATTTT

cdr3_length: 20
v_call: TRBV14
j_call: TRBJ2-7
d_call: TRBD2
clone_size: .
cdr3_aa: CASSQGPSRGAGGLTYEQYF
cdr3_nt: TGTGCCAGCAGCCAAGGCCCCTCCAGAGGAGCGGGGGGCCTTACCTACGAGCAGTACTTC

cdr3_length: 14
v_call: TRBV11-2
j_call: TRBJ2-1
d_call: TRBD1
clone_size: .
cdr3_aa: CASTEQGQGSEQFF
cdr3_nt: TGTGCCAGCACCGAGCAGGGACAGGGATCTGAGCAGTTCTTC

cdr3_length: 13
v_call: TRBV11-3
j_call: TRBJ1-1
d_call: .
clone_size: .
cdr3_aa: CASSSGRDFKAFF
cdr3_nt: TGTGCCAGCAGCTCCGGACGAGACTTTAAAGCTTTCTTT

cdr3_length: 18
v_call: TRBV1
j_call: TRBJ1-5
d_call: .
clone_size: .
cdr3_aa: CTSSQDLNLREAEQPQHF
cdr3_nt: TGCACCAGCAGCCAAGATCTTAATCTCCGGGAAGCTGAACAGCCCCAGCATTTT

cdr3_length: 11
v_call: TRBV20-1
j_call: TRBJ2-7
d_call: .
clone_size: .
cdr3_aa: CSARRGYEQYF
cdr3_nt: TGCAGTGCTAGGCGAGGGTACGAGCAGTACTTC

cdr3_length: 14
v_call: TRBV6-1
j_call: TRBJ1-1
d_call: .
clone_size: .
cdr3_aa: CASSQQGTNTEAFF
cdr3_nt: TGTGCCAGCAGTCAACAGGGAACGAACACTGAAGCTTTCTTT

cdr3_length: 14
v_call: TRBV7-2
j_call: TRBJ1-2
d_call: TRBD1
clone_size: .
cdr3_aa: CASSPMGRGIGYTF
cdr3_nt: TGTGCCAGCAGCCCCATGGGCAGGGGGATCGGCTACACCTTC

cdr3_length: 13
v_call: TRBV15
j_call: TRBJ1-3
d_call: .
clone_size: .
cdr3_aa: CATSKGVGNTIYF
cdr3_nt: TGTGCCACCAGCAAGGGGGTTGGAAACACCATATATTTT

cdr3_length: 14
v_call: TRBV28
j_call: TRBJ2-7
d_call: .
clone_size: .
cdr3_aa: CASVSQGYPYEQYF
cdr3_nt: TGTGCCAGCGTTTCCCAGGGGTACCCCTACGAGCAGTACTTC

cdr3_length: 15
v_call: TRBV27
j_call: TRBJ1-6
d_call: .
clone_size: .
cdr3_aa: CASSLLTVTGSPLHF
cdr3_nt: TGTGCCAGCAGTTTGTTGACGGTCACGGGGTCACCCCTCCACTTT

cdr3_length: 13
v_call: TRBV4-1
j_call: TRBJ2-1
d_call: TRBD1
clone_size: .
cdr3_aa: CASSQGDRDEQFF
cdr3_nt: TGCGCCAGCAGCCAGGGGGACAGGGACGAGCAGTTCTTC

cdr3_length: 15
v_call: TRBV7-8
j_call: TRBJ2-3
d_call: TRBD2
clone_size: .
cdr3_aa: CASSLARLAGGERYF
cdr3_nt: TGTGCCAGCAGCTTAGCGCGGCTAGCGGGGGGTGAGAGGTATTTT

cdr3_length: 13
v_call: TRBV19
j_call: TRBJ1-6
d_call: TRBD1
clone_size: .
cdr3_aa: CASTWQGDSPLHF
cdr3_nt: TGTGCCAGCACTTGGCAGGGGGATTCACCCCTCCACTTT

cdr3_length: 14
v_call: TRBV28
j_call: TRBJ1-1
d_call: .
clone_size: .
cdr3_aa: CASSLSGGSNEAFF
cdr3_nt: TGTGCCAGCAGTTTAAGTGGGGGATCTAATGAAGCTTTCTTT

cdr3_length: 13
v_call: TRBV5-4
j_call: TRBJ2-7
d_call: .
clone_size: .
cdr3_aa: CASSLRGLYEQYF
cdr3_nt: TGTGCCAGCAGCTTGCGCGGACTCTACGAGCAGTACTTC

cdr3_length: 13
v_call: TRBV9
j_call: TRBJ2-5
d_call: .
clone_size: once
cdr3_aa: CASSIGWGETQYF
cdr3_nt: TGTGCCAGCAGCATCGGGTGGGGGGAGACCCAGTACTTC

cdr3_length: 13
v_call: TRBV6-1
j_call: TRBJ2-7
d_call: TRBD1
clone_size: .
cdr3_aa: CATLGQPGDEQYF
cdr3_nt: TGTGCCACCCTGGGACAGCCGGGCGACGAGCAGTACTTC

cdr3_length: 17
v_call: TRBV19
j_call: TRBJ2-7
d_call: .
clone_size: .
cdr3_aa: CASSIDPSRPHSYEQYF
cdr3_nt: TGTGCCAGTAGTATAGACCCCTCCCGTCCCCACTCCTACGAGCAGTACTTC

cdr3_length: 16
v_call: TRBV12-5
j_call: TRBJ2-5
d_call: TRBD1
clone_size: .
cdr3_aa: CASGLRTGGLQETQYF
cdr3_nt: TGTGCTAGTGGTTTAAGGACAGGGGGGCTCCAAGAGACCCAGTACTTC

cdr3_length: 13
v_call: TRBV6-5
j_call: TRBJ1-1
d_call: .
clone_size: once
cdr3_aa: CASSFLMGTEAFF
cdr3_nt: TGTGCCAGCAGTTTCCTAATGGGCACTGAAGCTTTCTTT

cdr3_length: 15
v_call: TRBV14
j_call: TRBJ2-5
d_call: .
clone_size: .
cdr3_aa: CASSRLGESRETQYF
cdr3_nt: TGTGCCAGCAGCCGGTTAGGGGAAAGCCGGGAGACCCAGTACTTC

cdr3_length: 15
v_call: TRBV27
j_call: TRBJ1-6
d_call: .
clone_size: .
cdr3_aa: CASADLSSYNSPLHF
cdr3_nt: TGTGCCAGCGCGGATTTGAGCTCCTATAATTCACCCCTCCACTTT

cdr3_length: 13
v_call: TRBV19
j_call: TRBJ1-4
d_call: TRBD1
clone_size: .
cdr3_aa: CASRGQGDEKLFF
cdr3_nt: TGTGCCAGTAGGGGACAGGGGGATGAAAAACTGTTTTTT

cdr3_length: 13
v_call: TRBV7-2
j_call: TRBJ1-1
d_call: .
clone_size: .
cdr3_aa: CASSFIRGNEAFF
cdr3_nt: TGTGCCAGCAGCTTCATCCGGGGGAATGAAGCTTTCTTT

cdr3_length: 14
v_call: TRBV5-1
j_call: TRBJ1-2
d_call: .
clone_size: .
cdr3_aa: CASSPRGISYGYTF
cdr3_nt: TGCGCCAGCAGCCCGAGGGGTATTTCTTATGGCTACACCTTC

cdr3_length: 15
v_call: TRBV4-1
j_call: TRBJ1-2
d_call: TRBD1
clone_size: .
cdr3_aa: CASSQDRGTVYGYTF
cdr3_nt: TGCGCCAGCAGCCAAGATAGGGGGACAGTCTATGGCTACACCTTC

cdr3_length: 15
v_call: TRBV9
j_call: TRBJ2-1
d_call: TRBD2
clone_size: .
cdr3_aa: CASSVAGLAGVEQFF
cdr3_nt: TGTGCCAGCAGCGTAGCGGGACTAGCGGGGGTGGAGCAGTTCTTC

cdr3_length: 16
v_call: TRBV6-5
j_call: TRBJ1-1
d_call: .
clone_size: once
cdr3_aa: CASSYSIVVRNTEAFF
cdr3_nt: TGTGCCAGCAGTTACTCGATCGTGGTGCGGAACACTGAAGCTTTCTTT

cdr3_length: 14
v_call: TRBV5-6
j_call: TRBJ1-1
d_call: .
clone_size: .
cdr3_aa: CASSLDYRRTEAFF
cdr3_nt: TGTGCCAGCAGCTTGGATTATAGACGAACTGAAGCTTTCTTT

cdr3_length: 15
v_call: TRBV7-9
j_call: TRBJ1-1
d_call: .
clone_size: few
cdr3_aa: CASSLGNRGNTEAFF
cdr3_nt: TGTGCCAGCAGCTTAGGGAATAGGGGGAACACTGAAGCTTTCTTT

cdr3_length: 15
v_call: TRBV19
j_call: TRBJ2-7
d_call: TRBD2
clone_size: .
cdr3_aa: CASSIDGRGGDEQYF
cdr3_nt: TGTGCCAGTAGTATAGATGGGCGGGGGGGCGACGAGCAGTACTTC

cdr3_length: 18
v_call: TRBV4-3
j_call: TRBJ1-4
d_call: TRBD1
clone_size: .
cdr3_aa: CASSQDLSTGGFNEKLFF
cdr3_nt: TGCGCCAGCAGCCAAGATTTGTCGACAGGGGGCTTTAATGAAAAACTGTTTTTT

cdr3_length: 14
v_call: TRBV10-2
j_call: TRBJ1-2
d_call: .
clone_size: .
cdr3_aa: CASSEVSPLHGYTF
cdr3_nt: TGCGCCAGCAGTGAGGTCTCCCCCCTTCATGGCTACACCTTC

cdr3_length: 12
v_call: TRBV5-1
j_call: TRBJ2-5
d_call: .
clone_size: .
cdr3_aa: CASSSSEETQYF
cdr3_nt: TGCGCCAGCAGCTCTTCCGAGGAGACCCAGTACTTC

cdr3_length: 14
v_call: TRBV18
j_call: TRBJ1-3
d_call: .
clone_size: .
cdr3_aa: CASSRQNSGNTIYF
cdr3_nt: TGTGCCAGCTCACGACAAAACTCTGGAAACACCATATATTTT

cdr3_length: 14
v_call: TRBV9
j_call: TRBJ2-7
d_call: .
clone_size: .
cdr3_aa: CASSVTGTDYEQYF
cdr3_nt: TGTGCCAGCAGCGTGACCGGGACTGACTACGAGCAGTACTTC

cdr3_length: 16
v_call: TRBV19
j_call: TRBJ1-1
d_call: .
clone_size: few
cdr3_aa: CASSHHVKGRNTEAFF
cdr3_nt: TGTGCCAGTAGCCACCATGTAAAGGGGAGGAACACTGAAGCTTTCTTT

cdr3_length: 15
v_call: TRBV27
j_call: TRBJ2-2
d_call: TRBD2
clone_size: once
cdr3_aa: CASSRLAGATGELFF
cdr3_nt: TGTGCCAGCAGTCGACTAGCGGGGGCCACCGGGGAGCTGTTTTTT

cdr3_length: 13
v_call: TRBV5-4
j_call: TRBJ2-7
d_call: .
clone_size: .
cdr3_aa: CASSIGTSYEQYF
cdr3_nt: TGTGCCAGCAGCATAGGGACTTCCTACGAGCAGTACTTC

cdr3_length: 11
v_call: TRBV2
j_call: TRBJ2-7
d_call: .
clone_size: .
cdr3_aa: CASSEPHEQYF
cdr3_nt: TGTGCCAGCAGTGAACCGCACGAGCAGTACTTC

cdr3_length: 16
v_call: TRBV4-3
j_call: TRBJ1-1
d_call: .
clone_size: once
cdr3_aa: CASSQDHGRANTEAFF
cdr3_nt: TGCGCCAGCAGCCAAGATCATGGCAGGGCGAACACTGAAGCTTTCTTT

cdr3_length: 14
v_call: TRBV6-1
j_call: TRBJ2-1
d_call: .
clone_size: .
cdr3_aa: CASSESTGRDEQFF
cdr3_nt: TGTGCCAGCAGTGAATCGACAGGGAGGGATGAGCAGTTCTTC

cdr3_length: 14
v_call: TRBV5-1
j_call: TRBJ2-2
d_call: TRBD2
clone_size: .
cdr3_aa: CASSFTSGTGELFF
cdr3_nt: TGCGCCAGCAGCTTCACTAGCGGGACCGGGGAGCTGTTTTTT

cdr3_length: 13
v_call: TRBV25-1
j_call: TRBJ1-1
d_call: .
clone_size: .
cdr3_aa: CASSHGPNTEAFF
cdr3_nt: TGTGCCAGCAGCCATGGTCCGAACACTGAAGCTTTCTTT

cdr3_length: 18
v_call: TRBV7-9
j_call: TRBJ2-7
d_call: TRBD2
clone_size: .
cdr3_aa: CASSTTRLAGDISYEQYF
cdr3_nt: TGTGCCAGCAGCACAACCAGACTAGCGGGCGACATCTCGTACGAGCAGTACTTC

cdr3_length: 15
v_call: TRBV27
j_call: TRBJ1-4
d_call: TRBD1
clone_size: once
cdr3_aa: CASSLLAGTAGKLFF
cdr3_nt: TGTGCCAGCAGTTTATTGGCCGGGACAGCCGGAAAACTGTTTTTT